This TCR beta chain appears in the sequencing data of a study of patients and donors after allogeneic stem cell transplantation. Germline V gene data show CDR1 as SEHNR and CDR2 as FQNEAQ (reference sequence). The CDR3 consists of 11 residues. TCRdb re-analysed the RT-PCR reads in MiXCR, keeping a single row per CDR3 protein. The data hold 150,000 to 250,000 distinct CDR3 sequences, with 35% to 50% observed a single time. Notes on this clonotype: An end of the junction does not agree with germline; a read error may underlie this.

The rearrangement uses TRBV7-9 and TRBJ2-7; D is ambiguous. Sequenced sample: blood, either unsorted or a sorted T cell fraction (not recorded which). The source of this sequence is a human donor who was either an allogeneic HSCT recipient or a stem cell or donor lymphocyte infusion donor (not recorded which). It is not recorded whose cells these are; they may come from a transplant donor. This CDR3 is CASSHSYELYF. The CDR3, as DNA: TGTGCCAGCAGCCATAGCTACGAGCTGTACTTC.